The next 32 T cell receptor beta chains were all read from a single sample in a study of blood T cell repertoires in COVID-19. Sequenced by immunoSEQ multiplex PCR; TCRdb stores in-frame clones only, minus some. This table has 95,000 to 150,000 clones, around 82% appearing once. Sequencing used peripheral blood. Receptors originate from a human donor in a cohort sampled during active COVID-19.

This sequence joins TRBV19 and TRBJ1-1; 10 nucleotides agree with TRBD1. Per germline, CDR1 LNHDA and CDR2 SQIVND (reference sequence). The CDR3 is 16 amino acids. V gave up 5 bases and J gave up 2 bases; unmatched junction bases: 8. CDR3 amino acids: CASSLTGQGGNTEAFF. The CDR3 DNA is TGTGCCAGTAGTCTAACCGGACAGGGGGGTAACACTGAAGCTTTCTTT.

The chain combines TRBV19 with TRBJ2-5; 8 positions agree with TRBD1. In germline, CDR1 is LNHDA, CDR2 SQIVND (reference sequence). The V gene end was trimmed by 1 base and the J gene end by 3 bases; junction bases not matched to a gene: 7. The CDR3 has 16 residues. The CDR3 is CASSIGGQVVKETQYF. The CDR3 DNA reads TGTGCCAGTAGTATAGGGGGACAGGTAGTAAAAGAGACCCAGTACTTC.

The gene calls are TRBV15 and TRBJ1-2, with TRBD1 as a possible D gene (6 bases). Germline assignment: CDR1 LNHNV and CDR2 YYDKDF (reference sequence). The CDR3 has 13 amino acids. Trimming pared 1 base from V and 7 bases from J, leaving 10 bases between. DNA of the CDR3: TGTGCCACCAGCAGAGTGGGGGCAAGTGGCTACACCTTC. It is translated as CATSRVGASGYTF.

Here the CDR3 DNA reads TGCGCCAGCAGCCACGTTGGGACAGGCCCAAACATTCAGTACTTC. It yields the protein CASSHVGTGPNIQYF. The chain links TRBV4-3 to TRBJ2-4; TRBD1 matches at 8 bases. V gave up 3 bases and J gave up 6 bases; unmatched junction bases: 7. This CDR3 is 15 amino acids long. The germline V gene has CDR1 LGHNA and CDR2 YSLEER.

The chain has TRBV27 and TRBJ2-1; no definite D call. The CDR3 has 15 residues. Germline CDR1 reads MNHEY; CDR2 reads SMNVEV (reference sequence). V was pared by 5 bases and J by 3 bases, with 14 bases between. The CDR3 is CASSPSRSSYNEQFF. The CDR3 DNA reads TGTGCCAGCAGTCCATCTAGGTCGAGCTACAATGAGCAGTTCTTC.

The chain employs TRBV5-4 and TRBJ2-7, with 9 nucleotides matching TRBD2. Germline V gives CDR1 SGHNT, CDR2 YYREEE (reference sequence). The length of the CDR3 is 16 residues. With V trimmed by 1 base and J by 1 base, 6 bases remained unmatched. Written as DNA, the CDR3 is TGTGCCAGCAGCTTGTCTCGCGGGGGGGCTTCCTACGAGCAGTACTTC. Translated: CASSLSRGGASYEQYF.

This clone was seen a few times. DNA for the CDR3: TGTGCCAGCAGCTTAAATTCAGGGGGCTACTATGGCTACACCTTC. As protein: CASSLNSGGYYGYTF. The genes are TRBV7-9 and TRBJ1-2; 8 nucleotides line up with TRBD1. This CDR3 is 15 amino acids long. Unmatched junction bases numbered 5, after V lost 2 bases and J lost 3 bases. Germline V gene sequence: CDR1 SEHNR, CDR2 FQNEAQ (reference sequence).

The genes are TRBV6-6 and TRBJ1-6, with TRBD1 matching over 7 bases. Germline V lookup: CDR1 MNHNY, CDR2 SVGAGI (reference sequence). J lost 9 bases, V lost 6 bases, and 5 bases had no gene match. This CDR3 has 13 amino acids. CDR3: CASSQTGSSPLHF. DNA of the CDR3: TGTGCCAGCAGCCAGACAGGGAGTTCACCCCTCCACTTT.

Concerning this clone: A read error may account for a junction end that differs from germline. This rearrangement joins TRBV29-1 to TRBJ2-3; D is perhaps TRBD2 (5 bases). CDR1 SQVTM and CDR2 ANQGSEA come from the germline V gene. This CDR3 has 15 residues. DNA for the CDR3: TGCAGCGTTGAGCTGGGAGTAACGATCCCAGAGACGCAGTATTTT. This gives the protein CSVELGVTIPETQYF.

The J gene is TRBJ2-3, the V gene TRBV3-1 (or the pseudogene TRBV3-2), with 8 bases fitting TRBD1. CDR3 length: 15 amino acids. Germline CDR1 reads LGHDT; CDR2 reads YNNKEL (reference sequence). V shed 0 bases, J shed 8 bases, and the junction held 7 bases outside the gene matches. The CDR3 DNA follows: TGTGCCAGCAGCCAAGAGGGACAGGACCGAGGTACGCAGTATTTT. Protein sequence: CASSQEGQDRGTQYF.

The chain employs TRBV6-5 and TRBJ1-6, with 7 bases that match TRBD1. Germline V CDR1 and CDR2: MNHEY, SVGAGI. Trimming cost V 6 bases and J 7 bases; bases outside gene matches: 6. The CDR3 extends over 14 amino acids. In nucleotides, the CDR3 is TGTGCCAGCAGGGTCGAACAGGGGAATTCACCCCTCCACTTT. This translates into CASRVEQGNSPLHF.

The CDR3 protein is CASSPTGIHSPLHF. Written as DNA, the CDR3 is TGTGCCAGCAGCCCAACAGGGATCCATTCACCCCTCCACTTT. This chain links TRBV7-6 with TRBJ1-6; weak D call: TRBD1 (6 bases). Trimming pared 5 bases from V and 8 bases from J, leaving 13 bases between. The CDR3 covers 14 residues. Per the germline V gene, CDR1 is SGHVS and CDR2 is FNYEAQ.

The chain carries TRBV4-2 and TRBJ1-1; 7 bases agree with TRBD1. This CDR3 contains 15 residues. Looked up from germline, CDR1 is LGHNA and CDR2 is YNFKEQ. The V gene end was trimmed by 1 base and the J gene end by 5 bases; junction bases not matched to a gene: 7. CDR3 nucleotide sequence: TGTGCCAGCAGCCAAGGCCCCAGGGGGTGGACTGAAGCTTTCTTT. It is translated as CASSQGPRGWTEAFF.

V and J are TRBV5-6 and TRBJ2-5; D ambiguous. Germline V gives CDR1 SGHDT, CDR2 YYEEEE. The CDR3 is 13 amino acids. V was cut by 4 bases and J by 1 base, with 8 bases left in between. For the CDR3, the DNA is TGTGCCAGCAGCCCTCCTAGCCAAGAGACCCAGTACTTC. Its protein is CASSPPSQETQYF.

CDR3 in amino acids: CASSLTGGPEKLFF. CDR3 in DNA: TGTGCCAGTAGTTTGACAGGGGGACCTGAAAAACTGTTTTTT. This chain links TRBV19 with TRBJ1-4; TRBD1 aligns across 9 bases. Per germline, CDR1 LNHDA and CDR2 SQIVND (reference sequence). With 5 bases clipped from V and 7 bases from J, the junction kept 5 bases outside the gene matches. This CDR3 region has 14 residues.

V and J are TRBV6-2 or TRBV6-3 and TRBJ2-7; D not resolved. The CDR3 covers 12 residues. The V gene's germline CDR1 is MNHEY and CDR2 SVGEGT. Trimming removed 4 bases at V and 1 base at J, with 5 bases between. In nucleotides, the CDR3 is TGTGCCAGCAGTTCCCTGTCCTACGAGCAGTACTTC. Translation: CASSSLSYEQYF.

The rearrangement links TRBV11-2 to TRBJ1-2; 11 bases are a match to TRBD1. The CDR3 is 14 amino acids. The V and J ends lost 5 bases and 7 bases, in that order; junction bases with no gene match: 6. Germline lookup yields CDR1 SGHAT and CDR2 FQNNGV. In nucleotides, the CDR3 is TGTGCCAGCAGCGCCGGGACAGGGGGGGGTGGCTACACCTTC. Its translation is CASSAGTGGGGYTF.

The CDR3 coding sequence is TGTGCCAGTAGTCTGGGACTAGCAGAGACGGAGCAGTTCTTC. This translates into CASSLGLAETEQFF. The V and J genes are TRBV19 and TRBJ2-1, with 9 bases that match TRBD2. With 5 bases clipped from V and 10 bases from J, the junction kept 9 bases outside the gene matches. Germline V gives CDR1 LNHDA, CDR2 SQIVND (reference sequence). CDR3 size: 14 residues.

DNA for the CDR3: TGTGCCAGCAGCTCCCCTTGGACTAGCGGGGGGGGCACAGATACGCAGTATTTT. Its protein product is CASSSPWTSGGGTDTQYF. This rearrangement joins TRBV7-9 to TRBJ2-3; 15 bases agree with TRBD2. Unmatched junction bases numbered 6, after V lost 4 bases and J lost 1 base. CDR1 is SEHNR and CDR2 is FQNEAQ in the germline V gene (reference sequence). The CDR3 spans 18 residues.

This clone was seen a single time. The rearrangement joins TRBV7-2 to TRBJ2-3, with 7 bases fitting TRBD1. CDR1 is SGHTA and CDR2 is FQGNSA in the germline V gene. V was clipped by 8 bases and J by 0 bases; unmatched bases: 8. The CDR3 totals 15 residues. CDR3 nucleotide sequence: TGTGCCAGCTCAAGGGGGCAGCCCAGCACAGATACGCAGTATTTT. Translation gives CASSRGQPSTDTQYF.

The chain uses TRBV5-1 and TRBJ2-1, with D hard to call. CDR3 length equals 14 residues. Trimming took off 5 bases at V and 8 bases at J, with 17 bases between the two ends. Germline CDR1 and CDR2: SGHRS and YFSETQ. The CDR3 loop is CASRLSTVSDEQFF. The CDR3, as DNA: TGCGCCAGCAGACTATCGACGGTCTCCGATGAGCAGTTCTTC.

A word on this clone: The sample holds other DNA sequences that translate to the same CDR3. The rearrangement uses TRBV7-9 and TRBJ2-2; 13 nucleotides line up with TRBD2. This CDR3 comprises 17 residues. The V gene's germline CDR1 is SEHNR and CDR2 FQNEAQ (reference sequence). After removal of 5 bases from V and 2 bases from J, the junction contained 5 bases not matched to a gene. Here the CDR3 DNA reads TGTGCCAGCAGCAGGACTAGCGGGGGACTTAACACCGGGGAGCTGTTTTTT. Translation gives CASSRTSGGLNTGELFF.

The chain joins TRBV11-2 to TRBJ2-4; possible D gene TRBD1, 5 bases. V was trimmed by 5 bases and J by 4 bases, leaving 9 bases between them. The CDR3 contains 13 residues. Germline loops: CDR1 SGHAT, CDR2 FQNNGV. CDR3 DNA: TGTGCCAGCAGCCGTGACAGAAAAAACATTCAGTACTTC. This translates into CASSRDRKNIQYF.

The chain has TRBV10-2 and TRBJ2-2; the match to TRBD2 covers 7 bases. In germline, CDR1 is WSHSY, CDR2 SAAADI. The CDR3 is 18 amino acids. The junction had 13 bases not matched to a gene; V was cut back by 6 bases and J by 0 bases. CDR3 sequence (DNA): TGCGCCAGCAGCGAACCGAGGGGAGCGGGGCCGAACACCGGGGAGCTGTTTTTT. Its protein product is CASSEPRGAGPNTGELFF.

The V gene is TRBV5-1, the J gene TRBJ1-4; 7 bases line up with TRBD1. Per germline, CDR1 SGHRS and CDR2 YFSETQ. This CDR3 is 15 amino acids long. With V trimmed by 3 bases and J by 0 bases, 2 bases remained unmatched. CDR3: CASSWDSSTNEKLFF. Written as DNA, the CDR3 is TGCGCCAGCAGCTGGGACAGCTCAACTAATGAAAAACTGTTTTTT. The whole variable domain, remainder taken from reference TRBV5-1 and TRBJ1-4, is KAGVTQTPRYLIKTRGQQVTLSCSPISGHRSVSWYQQTPGQGLQFLFEYFSETQRNKGNFPGRFSGRQFSNSRSEMNVSTLELGDSALYLCASSWDSSTNEKLFFGSGTQLSVL.

With respect to this clone: This CDR3 is also generated by other DNA sequences in the sample. The chain joins TRBV5-1 to TRBJ2-3; 9 bases line up with TRBD1. The germline V gene encodes CDR1 SGHRS and CDR2 YFSETQ. After removal of 4 bases from V and 6 bases from J, the junction contained 6 bases not matched to a gene. The CDR3 consists of 14 residues. The CDR3 nucleotides read TGCGCCAGCAGCCCGGACAGGGGCGGGGATACGCAGTATTTT. It specifies CASSPDRGGDTQYF.

The J gene is TRBJ2-1, the V gene TRBV3-1 (or the pseudogene TRBV3-2); 7 bases map to TRBD2. With V trimmed by 4 bases and J by 9 bases, 9 bases remained unmatched. The CDR3 covers 14 residues. Per germline, CDR1 LGHDT and CDR2 YNNKEL (reference sequence). The CDR3 region has the DNA TGTGCCAGCAGCCCTCTGGGGGGGGATAGTGAGCAGTTCTTC. It codes for CASSPLGGDSEQFF.

J is TRBJ2-3 and V is TRBV2; perhaps TRBD2 as D (6 bases). The V and J ends lost 6 bases and 1 base respectively, with 8 bases between them. This CDR3 comprises 13 residues. Germline CDR1 SNHLY, CDR2 FYNNEI. The CDR3 region has the DNA TGTGCCAGCAGCGGGAGCGGCACAGATACGCAGTATTTT. This translates into CASSGSGTDTQYF.

The chain has TRBV29-1 and TRBJ1-2; no definite D call. With 4 bases removed from V and 2 bases from J, the gap between germline ends came to 8 bases. The germline gives CDR1 SQVTM, CDR2 ANQGSEA. The length of the CDR3 is 12 residues. The CDR3 sequence is CSVGERNYGYTF. The CDR3 bases are TGCAGCGTTGGGGAGCGGAACTATGGCTACACCTTC.

The chain is built from TRBV18 and TRBJ1-2, with TRBD1 identical over 7 bases. V lost 3 bases and J lost 5; bases outside the gene matches: 9. This CDR3 comprises 15 residues. Per the germline V gene, CDR1 is KGHSH and CDR2 is LQKENI. CDR3 nucleotides: TGTGCCAGCTCACCCTCTTCGAAGGGGGCGTATGGCTACACCTTC. This encodes CASSPSSKGAYGYTF.

This clone appeared once. This chain connects TRBV5-1 to TRBJ1-2; 10 positions match TRBD1. Germline-derived CDR1 and CDR2 are SGHRS and YFSETQ. The trim removed 4 bases at V and 8 bases at J, leaving 8 bases unmatched. The CDR3 covers 14 residues. CDR3 sequence (DNA): TGCGCCAGCAGCCCGCGACAGGGGGCGGGAGGCTACACCTTC. This translates into CASSPRQGAGGYTF.

The V call is TRBV6-5, the J call TRBJ1-4; TRBD1 aligns across 8 bases. CDR1 and CDR2 (germline): MNHEY, SVGAGI. The V gene end was trimmed by 6 bases and the J gene end by 6 bases; junction bases not matched to a gene: 3. This CDR3 is 13 amino acids long. The CDR3 sequence: CASRHRGDEKLFF. CDR3 sequence (DNA): TGTGCCAGCAGACACAGGGGGGATGAAAAACTGTTTTTT.